This T cell receptor beta chain was profiled in a study of shared clonotypes between healthy human individuals. Methods used by the authors: From ImmunoSEQ came sequences covering only the junction and carrying no quality scores, so filtering differed. Libraries were prepared by immunoSEQ multiplex PCR; TCRdb keeps only in-frame clonotypes and omits some of them. Clone size and the V and J calls come from that table; the DNA yielded D and trimming. In the table there are about 2.2 million clones, about 93% of which are singletons. Naive CD8 populations comprised CD45RO-negative cells positively selected for CCR7, excluding terminally differentiated effector memory CD45RA+ cells. Germline V gene data show CDR1 as SNHLY and CDR2 as FYNNEI. The CDR3 has 15 residues. Germline trimming cut 4 bases from V and 5 bases from J; bases unmatched to any gene: 11. The study's findings and limits: Larger estimated richness was generally seen in naive subsets than in memory subsets. Several donors held 4.5% to 5% of naive CD4 clonotypes in common. Rarefaction showed sorted-subset sequencing was incomplete despite large depth.

Turning to this clone: Its antigen remains unidentified.

Material for sequencing was naive CD8+ T cells from PBMCs. The chain uses TRBV2 and TRBJ2-7; TRBD2 agrees at 7 bases. This clonotype was obtained from a man aged 18-30 years in good health. Some clones in this sample may be carry-over from other donors' samples. CDR3: CASSGVSGRGDEQYF. The CDR3 nucleotides are TGTGCCAGCAGTGGGGTCTCAGGCCGGGGGGACGAGCAGTACTTC.